Listed below are T cell receptor beta chains from one sample, sequenced in a study of blood T cell repertoires in COVID-19. Profiled with immunoSEQ multiplex PCR; TCRdb holds only in-frame clones, not every one. The data contain about 260,000 clones, about nine tenths of them singletons. Sequencing input: peripheral blood. Source of these receptors: a woman aged 25 to 39 with COVID-19, enrolled during active disease. The CDR3 runs from the conserved cysteine through the conserved F or W. D genes are given only for firm matches. The size entry is marked missing in some rows and otherwise reads once, few, many or a size class.

abundance | j_gene | v_gene | d_gene | len | CDR3nt | CDR3aa
. | TRBJ1-1 | TRBV6-5 | . | 14 | TGTGCCAGCAATCTTCGGAGGGAGCCCACTGAAGCTTTCTTT | CASNLRREPTEAFF
. | TRBJ2-1 | TRBV19 | TRBD2 | 14 | TGTGCCAGTAGACTAGCGGGCTCCTACAATGAGCAGTTCTTC | CASRLAGSYNEQFF
. | TRBJ2-7 | TRBV5-4 | TRBD2 | 14 | TGTGCCAGCAGCTTGTCGCTAGCGGGAAGCGAGCAGTACTTC | CASSLSLAGSEQYF
. | TRBJ2-3 | TRBV19 | TRBD1 | 15 | TGTGCCAGTACCTCGGGACAGGGACACACAGATACGCAGTATTTT | CASTSGQGHTDTQYF
. | TRBJ1-3 | TRBV9 | TRBD1 | 15 | TGTGCCAGCAGCGTAGGAGACAGGGGAGTAAACACCATATATTTT | CASSVGDRGVNTIYF
. | TRBJ1-1 | TRBV9 | TRBD1 | 12 | TGTGCCAGCAGCTCCGGACAGGGTGAAGCTTTCTTT | CASSSGQGEAFF
. | TRBJ2-2 | TRBV5-4 | . | 16 | TGTGCCAGCAGCTTACGGGAGTGGGCGAACACCGGGGAGCTGTTTTTT | CASSLREWANTGELFF
. | TRBJ2-7 | TRBV19 | TRBD2 | 15 | TGTGCCAGTAGCACGGGGGGAATTGCTCTGGGCGAGCAGTACTTC | CASSTGGIALGEQYF
. | TRBJ1-6 | TRBV6-4 | TRBD1 | 14 | TGTGCCAGCACTCTAGACAGGGCAGGTCGGCCCCTCCACTTT | CASTLDRAGRPLHF
. | TRBJ1-4 | TRBV28 | . | 11 | TGTGCCGTCGGGACTAATGAAAAACTGTTTTTT | CAVGTNEKLFF
. | TRBJ1-1 | TRBV19 | . | 14 | TGTGCCAGTAGTATATCAGGGATCGGGACTGAAGCTTTCTTT | CASSISGIGTEAFF
. | TRBJ1-1 | TRBV7-3 | TRBD1 | 13 | TGTGCCAGCAGCCTACAGGGGGGTACTGAAGCTTTCTTT | CASSLQGGTEAFF
. | TRBJ2-5 | TRBV7-9 | TRBD1 | 15 | TGTGCCAGCAGCCCCGGGACAGGGATCCAAGAGACCCAGTACTTC | CASSPGTGIQETQYF
. | TRBJ1-6 | TRBV6-6 | TRBD1 | 16 | TGTGCCAGCAGTTACTACGGACAGGTGAATAATTCACCCCTCCACTTT | CASSYYGQVNNSPLHF
few | TRBJ1-1 | TRBV18 | . | 14 | TGTGCCAGCTCACCAGCCAAGCTGAACACTGAAGCTTTCTTT | CASSPAKLNTEAFF
. | TRBJ2-7 | TRBV24-1 | TRBD2 | 17 | TGTGCCACCAGTGATTTTGCCGGGGGGGTCCAGTCCTACGAGCAGTACTTC | CATSDFAGGVQSYEQYF
. | TRBJ2-7 | TRBV7-9 | . | 13 | TGTGCCAGCAGCTTGCAGGGGACCTACGAGCAGTACTTC | CASSLQGTYEQYF
. | TRBJ1-5 | TRBV5-1 | . | 17 | TGCGCCAGCAGCTTGACCCCTACAGGGTTCGGCAATCAGCCCCAGCATTTT | CASSLTPTGFGNQPQHF
few | TRBJ1-5 | TRBV7-2 | . | 14 | TGTGCCAGCAGCTTCTGGGGGGGGCGGCAGCCCCAGCATTTT | CASSFWGGRQPQHF
. | TRBJ2-7 | TRBV6-6 | . | 14 | TGTGCCAGCAGTTATACGGAGGGGGCCAACGAGCAGTACTTC | CASSYTEGANEQYF
. | TRBJ2-1 | TRBV4-3 | TRBD2 | 15 | TGCGCCAGCAGCCAAGGACTAGCGGTGTACAATGAGCAGTTCTTC | CASSQGLAVYNEQFF
. | TRBJ2-5 | TRBV6-5 | . | 14 | TGTGCCAGCAGTTATCGTCCGGAGCAAGAGACCCAGTACTTC | CASSYRPEQETQYF
once | TRBJ2-2 | TRBV10-2 | TRBD2 | 14 | TGCGCCAGCAGTAGGACTAGCGGCACCGGGGAGCTGTTTTTT | CASSRTSGTGELFF
. | TRBJ1-1 | TRBV28 | TRBD1 | 16 | TGTGCCAGCAGTTTATTTCGGACAGGGGGTGAGTGGAGGGCTTTCTTT | CASSLFRTGGEWRAFF
. | TRBJ1-2 | TRBV10-3 | . | 17 | TGTGCCATCAGTGAGTCCCAAGAGGCGTCGAATGGCTATGGCTACACCTTC | CAISESQEASNGYGYTF
. | TRBJ2-5 | TRBV10-3 | . | 18 | TGTGCCATCAGTGCCACCCTGGGTAGCGGCCCTTCCCGGGAGACCCAGTACTTC | CAISATLGSGPSRETQYF
. | TRBJ1-4 | TRBV6-6 | . | 14 | TGTGCCAGCAGTTACGGAGGGAGAGGGGAAAAACTGTTTTTT | CASSYGGRGEKLFF
. | TRBJ2-3 | TRBV6-1 | TRBD2 | 19 | TGTGCCAGCAGTGGGGGGCAGGGAGGCTTTCGGGAGGGGACGAATACGCAGTATTTT | CASSGGQGGFREGTNTQYF
. | TRBJ1-5 | TRBV28 | . | 11 | TGTGCCAGCAACTCGGGTCAGCCCCAGCATTTT | CASNSGQPQHF
. | TRBJ1-5 | TRBV28 | . | 15 | TGTGCCAGCAGTTTGGCCGCAGGGGATGGTCAGCCCCAGCATTTT | CASSLAAGDGQPQHF
once | TRBJ2-6 | TRBV24-1 | . | 14 | TGTGCCACCAGTGCCCTCTCTGGGGCCAACGTCCTGACTTTC | CATSALSGANVLTF
. | TRBJ2-7 | TRBV30 | . | 14 | TGTGCCTGGCGGAGGGGGGGAAGTTCCTACGAGCAGTACTTC | CAWRRGGSSYEQYF
. | TRBJ2-7 | TRBV29-1 | . | 12 | TGCAGCGCATTGGAGGGCCGCCACGAGCAGTACTTC | CSALEGRHEQYF
once | TRBJ2-7 | TRBV18 | . | 14 | TGTGCCAGCTCACTGGGAGACCTCACCTACGAGCAGTACTTC | CASSLGDLTYEQYF
. | TRBJ2-7 | TRBV6-6 | TRBD1 | 15 | TGTGCCAGCAGTCGCACCGGGACAGGGGGGAACGAGCAGTACTTC | CASSRTGTGGNEQYF
. | TRBJ2-7 | TRBV12-3/TRBV12-4 | TRBD1 | 11 | TGTGCCAGCAGACAGGGGAGTGAGCAGTACTTC | CASRQGSEQYF
. | TRBJ2-3 | TRBV2 | TRBD2 | 16 | TGTGCCAGCAGGGACGGCCGAGCGGGAGGGGCAGATACGCAGTATTTT | CASRDGRAGGADTQYF